This record looks at one T cell receptor beta chain sequence and its context. Its antigen is unknown. Nothing much larger sits one base from this clone, and base qualities are not available. TCRbeta CDR3 regions were amplified from genomic DNA by means of the immunoSEQ Assay, a bias-controlled multiplex PCR. The paper's data handling went like this. The number of nucleated cells in each sample was estimated from the amplification of reference gene primers within the assay. Sequence reads were collapsed and filtered to measure the absolute abundance of every unique TCRbeta CDR3 rearrangement. For each sample, productive Simpson clonality was calculated by taking the square root of Simpson's diversity index across productive rearrangements. TCRdb took over this immuneACCESS table, retaining in-frame rearrangements with V and J assigned. Such tables are incomplete; in checked studies, under half of the missing clones stem from an unresolved V gene, and the remainder is unexplained. V and J calls plus clone size are reproduced from that table; the DNA served to infer D and trimming. In this sample the table shows around 63,000 clones, 79% of which occur a single time. The ten largest make up 25% to 35% of the sample.

The data derive from a study of blood T cell repertoires in COVID-19 (dated by TCRdb to about 2020). About the study as a whole: Samples from collaborators originated in the United States, Italy and Spain and spanned both the acute and convalescent phases of COVID-19. Samples came from the ongoing ImmuneRACE study (first 160 participants) plus 1,254 subjects from 6 global collaborators. Where HLA class I and class II types were available, the types were taken from metadata supplied by the sample provider, not from assay-based typing. The sample metadata nearly always contained a de-identified subject ID, COVID-19 status, age in years and sex. The prospective study material was composed of cDNA or gDNA derived from T cells, B-cell-depleted T cells, or PBMCs. The dataset comprised deeply sampled blood TCRbeta repertoires from subjects exposed to, actively infected with, or recovered from COVID-19. The repertoires were released in a freely available public database meant as a resource for research on the immune response to SARS-CoV-2. The research as a whole found: The amount of clinical and demographic metadata varied by source and participant and was provided uncurated.

Each collaborating institution followed its own protocols to collect whole blood in K2EDTA tubes. For TCRbeta analysis, collaborators shipped samples as frozen whole blood, isolated PBMCs, or DNA extracted from either of those sample types. Taken from the germline V gene (reference sequence), the CDR1 and CDR2 loops are LNHDA and SQIVND. Germline trimming: 9 bases from V, 0 bases from J; junction bases outside gene matches: 3. The CDR3 spans 14 residues, from the cysteine through the phenylalanine. The retained sequence is limited to the CDR3, 42 bases, with the frame set at the first base. Specimen: peripheral blood. The V and J segments used are TRBV19 and TRBJ1-3, with 9 bases matching TRBD1. The receptor was derived from a human donor in a cohort sampled during active COVID-19. The CDR3 corresponds to CASWDRDSGNTIYF. The sequenced DNA is TGTGCCAGCTGGGACAGGGACTCTGGAAACACCATATATTTT.